This T cell receptor (beta chain) is drawn from a study of shared clonotypes between healthy human individuals. Looking at the study overall: CD4 naive cells filled three plates per donor, CD4 memory three, CD8 naive two and CD8 memory one. Overall study findings and caveats: Non-shared clonotypes had lower generation probabilities than those shared by all four donors.

Concerning this clone itself: The antigen is unknown.

Looked up from germline, CDR1 is MGHRA and CDR2 is YSYEKL. Germline trimming cut 0 bases from V and 4 bases from J; bases unmatched to any gene: 4. The CDR3 is 16 residues long. Naive CD8 cells comprised CD45RO-negative, CCR7-positively selected cells, excluding terminally differentiated effector memory CD45RA+ cells. For sorted subsets, approximately 0.2 ug DNA per replicate equaled approximately 30,000 T cell genomes. Profiling relied on immunoSEQ multiplex PCR, and the TCRdb table lists in-frame clones only, not all of them. Among 1.5 million to 2.5 million clones, about 94% were seen once, and the ten largest hold approximately 1%.

The material sequenced was naive CD8+ T cells sorted from blood. This rearrangement joins TRBV4-1 to TRBJ2-1, with 9 bases fitting TRBD2. This clonotype was sampled from a man between 18 and 35 years old in good health. CDR3 DNA: TGCGCCAGCAGCCAAGAAAGCGGGGGGCAGTACAATGAGCAGTTCTTC. This gives the protein CASSQESGGQYNEQFF.